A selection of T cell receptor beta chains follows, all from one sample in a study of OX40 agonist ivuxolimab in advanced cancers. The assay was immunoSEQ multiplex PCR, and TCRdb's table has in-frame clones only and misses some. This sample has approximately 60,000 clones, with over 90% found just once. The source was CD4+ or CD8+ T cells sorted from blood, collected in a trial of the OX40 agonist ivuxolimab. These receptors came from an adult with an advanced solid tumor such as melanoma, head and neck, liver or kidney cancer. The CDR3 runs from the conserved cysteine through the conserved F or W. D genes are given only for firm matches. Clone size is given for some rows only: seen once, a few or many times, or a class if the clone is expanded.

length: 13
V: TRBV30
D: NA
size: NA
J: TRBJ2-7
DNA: TGTGCCTGGAGTAAATCGCTAATCTACGAGCAGTACTTC
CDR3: CAWSKSLIYEQYF

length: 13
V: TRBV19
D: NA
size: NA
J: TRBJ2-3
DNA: TGTGCCAGTACCTGGCGGGGCACAGATACGCAGTATTTT
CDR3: CASTWRGTDTQYF

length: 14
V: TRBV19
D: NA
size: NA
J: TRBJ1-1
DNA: TGTGCCAGTCTGCCCCTGGGGCAACCCGATGAAGCTTTCTTT
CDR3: CASLPLGQPDEAFF

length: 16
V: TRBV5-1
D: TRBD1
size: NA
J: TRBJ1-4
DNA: TGCGCCAGCAGCCGGGGACAGGGGGCAACTAATGAAAAACTGTTTTTT
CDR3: CASSRGQGATNEKLFF

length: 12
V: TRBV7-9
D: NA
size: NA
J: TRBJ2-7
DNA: TGTGCCAGCAGCTTCGGGACCTACGAGCAGTACTTC
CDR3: CASSFGTYEQYF

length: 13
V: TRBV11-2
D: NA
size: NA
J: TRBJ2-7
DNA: TGTGCCAGCAGCCTGGGACGCCTCGGCGAGCAGTACTTC
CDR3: CASSLGRLGEQYF

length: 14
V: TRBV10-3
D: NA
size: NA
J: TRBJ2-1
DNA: TGTGCCATCAGTGCTGGGGGCTCCTACAATGAGCAGTTCTTC
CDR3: CAISAGGSYNEQFF

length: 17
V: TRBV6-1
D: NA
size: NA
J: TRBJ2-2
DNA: TGTGCCAGCAGTGAAGATCGGACCGTAGTGAACACCGGGGAGCTGTTTTTT
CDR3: CASSEDRTVVNTGELFF

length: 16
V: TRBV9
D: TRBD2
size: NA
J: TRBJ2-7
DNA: TGTGCCAGCAGCGTCGGGGGGAGCGGGAGGGCCGCCGAGCAGTACTTC
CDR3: CASSVGGSGRAAEQYF

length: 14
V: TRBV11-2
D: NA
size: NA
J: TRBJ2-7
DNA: TGTGCCAGCAGGCCGGTGGGAGTAACTCACGAGCAGTACTTC
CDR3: CASRPVGVTHEQYF

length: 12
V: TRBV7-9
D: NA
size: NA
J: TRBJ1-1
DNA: TGTGCCAGCAGCTTACGGAGCACTGAAGCTTTCTTT
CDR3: CASSLRSTEAFF

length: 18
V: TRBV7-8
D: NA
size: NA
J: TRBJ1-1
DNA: TGTGCCAGCAGCCCTATCCCCCGGCCCGGGCGGAGTGGAACTGAAGCTTTCTTT
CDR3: CASSPIPRPGRSGTEAFF

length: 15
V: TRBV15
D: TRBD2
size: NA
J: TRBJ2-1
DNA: TGTGCCACCAGCTTACGGGGGGGAGGGCCCGATGAGCAGTTCTTC
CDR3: CATSLRGGGPDEQFF

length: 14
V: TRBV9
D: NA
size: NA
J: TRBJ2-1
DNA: TGTGCCAGCAGCGTCTCCGGGACTGAAAATGAGCAGTTCTTC
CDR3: CASSVSGTENEQFF

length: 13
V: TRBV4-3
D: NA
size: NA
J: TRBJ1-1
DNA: TGCGCCAGCAGCCCCGTGGGGGGGCCTGAAGCTTTCTTT
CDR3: CASSPVGGPEAFF

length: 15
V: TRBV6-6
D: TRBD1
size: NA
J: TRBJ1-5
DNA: TGTGCCAGCAGTGGACAGGCCGGTTTGCGTCAGCCCCAGCATTTT
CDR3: CASSGQAGLRQPQHF

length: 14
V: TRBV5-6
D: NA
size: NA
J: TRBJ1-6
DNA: TGTGCCAGCGGTCAGGCCAGGGGTTATTCACCCCTCCACTTT
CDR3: CASGQARGYSPLHF

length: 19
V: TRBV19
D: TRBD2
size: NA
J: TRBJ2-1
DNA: TGTGCCAGTATCCAATACCCGCCGGGACTAGCGGGAGGTAGAAATGAGCAGTTCTTC
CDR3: CASIQYPPGLAGGRNEQFF

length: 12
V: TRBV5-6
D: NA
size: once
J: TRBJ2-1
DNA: TGTGCCAGCAGCTTGGACGGCGCTGAGCAGTTCTTC
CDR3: CASSLDGAEQFF

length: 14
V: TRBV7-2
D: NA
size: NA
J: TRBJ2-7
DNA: TGTGCCAGCAGCCTCGGGTTAAGTGGATACGAGCAGTACTTC
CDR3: CASSLGLSGYEQYF

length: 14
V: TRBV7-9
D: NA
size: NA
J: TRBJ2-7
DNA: TGTGCCAGCAGCCCTGTATATGGACCCTACGAGCAGTACTTC
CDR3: CASSPVYGPYEQYF

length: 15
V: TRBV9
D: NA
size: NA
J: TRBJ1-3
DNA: TGTGCCAGCAGCCTTAACAGGGAAGCTGGAAACACCATATATTTT
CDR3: CASSLNREAGNTIYF

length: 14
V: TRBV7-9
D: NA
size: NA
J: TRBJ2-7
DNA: TGTGCCAGCAGCTTACCTGGGGGAACCTACGAGCAGTACTTC
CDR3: CASSLPGGTYEQYF

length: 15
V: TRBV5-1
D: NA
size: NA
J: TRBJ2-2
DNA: TGCGCCAGCAGCTTGTCCAGGGGGAACACCGGGGAGCTGTTTTTT
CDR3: CASSLSRGNTGELFF

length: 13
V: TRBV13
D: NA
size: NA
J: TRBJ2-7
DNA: TGTGCCAGCGCCGCGGCAGGCGCCTACGAGCAGTACTTC
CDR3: CASAAAGAYEQYF

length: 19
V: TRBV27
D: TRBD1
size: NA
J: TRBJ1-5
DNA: TGTGCCAGTCCCTTTAGGCCACGACAGGGGCGGTATAGCAATCAGCCCCAGCATTTT
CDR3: CASPFRPRQGRYSNQPQHF

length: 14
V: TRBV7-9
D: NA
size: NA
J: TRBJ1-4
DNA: TGTGCCAGCAGCTTAACAGGGTTAGGTGAAAAACTGTTTTTT
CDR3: CASSLTGLGEKLFF

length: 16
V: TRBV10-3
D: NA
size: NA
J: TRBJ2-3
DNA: TGTGCCATCAGTGAGAATTGGGGAGCAAGCACAGATACGCAGTATTTT
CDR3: CAISENWGASTDTQYF

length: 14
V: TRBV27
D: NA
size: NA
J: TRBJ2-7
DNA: TGTGCCAGCAGTTTAATAGGCGGAAATCACGAGCAGTACTTC
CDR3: CASSLIGGNHEQYF

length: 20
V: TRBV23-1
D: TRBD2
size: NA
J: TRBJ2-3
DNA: TGCGCCAGCAGTCCAGAACGGATGACTAGCGGGGTGGGCCCAACAGATACGCAGTATTTT
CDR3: CASSPERMTSGVGPTDTQYF

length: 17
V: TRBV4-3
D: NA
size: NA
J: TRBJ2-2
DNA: TGCGCCAGCAGATTTTCAATATCGGGACCTAACACCGGGGAGCTGTTTTTT
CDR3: CASRFSISGPNTGELFF

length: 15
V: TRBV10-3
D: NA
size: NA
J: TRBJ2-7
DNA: TGTGCCATCAGTGAGTCGGGGGGCTTCCCCTACGAGCAGTACTTC
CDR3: CAISESGGFPYEQYF

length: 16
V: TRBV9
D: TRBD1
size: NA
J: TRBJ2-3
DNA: TGTGCCAGCAGCGCGTGGACAGGGGCCCCCACAGATACGCAGTATTTT
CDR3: CASSAWTGAPTDTQYF

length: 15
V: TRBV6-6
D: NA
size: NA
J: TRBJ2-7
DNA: TGTGCCAGCAGTTACCCCGGGACATCGCCCCTCGAGCAGTACTTC
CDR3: CASSYPGTSPLEQYF

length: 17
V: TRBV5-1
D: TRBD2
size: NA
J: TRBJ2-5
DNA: TGCGCCAGCAGCCGCGGACCGACTAGCGGGAGCGCTGAGACCCAGTACTTC
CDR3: CASSRGPTSGSAETQYF